This T cell receptor (beta chain) appears in the sequencing data of a study of blood T cell repertoires in COVID-19 (dated by TCRdb to 2018 to 2021). Regarding the study in general: The collaborator samples originated in the United States, Italy and Spain and spanned the acute and convalescent phases of COVID-19. The prospective study material was composed of cDNA or gDNA derived from T cells, B-cell-depleted T cells, or PBMCs. Deeply sampled blood TCRbeta repertoires from subjects exposed to, actively infected with, or recovered from COVID-19 were included in the dataset. A freely available public database, intended as a resource for researchers studying the immune response to SARS-CoV-2, is where the repertoires were released. The samples were drawn from two sources: the first 160 participants of the ongoing ImmuneRACE study, and 1,200 or so subjects contributed by 6 global collaborators. Nearly every sample came with metadata listing a de-identified subject ID, COVID-19 status, age in years and sex. Where available, HLA class I and class II types were obtained from metadata supplied by the sample provider rather than from assay-based typing.

TCRbeta CDR3 regions were amplified from genomic DNA by means of the immunoSEQ Assay, a bias-controlled multiplex PCR. In the authors' own workflow: The number of nucleated cells in each sample was estimated from the amplification of reference gene primers within the assay. Sequence reads were collapsed and filtered to measure the absolute abundance of every unique TCRbeta CDR3 rearrangement. For each sample, productive Simpson clonality was calculated as the square root of Simpson's diversity index across productive rearrangements. The immuneACCESS repertoire file appears here via TCRdb, limited to in-frame rearrangements. These files lack a portion of the clones; in checked studies, under half of the deficit traces to unresolved V genes, and the cause of the others is not known. V and J calls and clone size are those listed in that table; D and trimming were worked out from the DNA. This sample lists approximately 150,000 clones; 80% to 90% were detected once. The top ten hold approximately 6.1% of the sample.

Whole blood was collected in K2EDTA tubes by collaborating institutions according to the institutions' own protocols. For TCRbeta analysis, collaborators shipped samples in one of three forms: frozen whole blood, isolated PBMCs, or DNA extracted from either of those sample types. The germline V gene sets CDR1 to SGHDT and CDR2 to YYEEEE. Trimming at the junction amounts to 0 bases on V and 1 base on J, and the germline ends lie 10 bases apart. Counted from cysteine to phenylalanine, this CDR3 has 15 amino acids. The only DNA kept is the CDR3, 45 bases in frame from the first base. Only a few counts were recorded for this clone. Its antigen remains undetermined. One base away there is no much larger clone; base qualities are not given. Overall study results and their limits: The amount of clinical and demographic metadata varied by source and participant and was provided uncurated.

The source material was peripheral blood. The rearrangement joined TRBV5-6 to TRBJ1-1; no D segment can be confidently identified. This clonotype was obtained from a man aged 80 or over with acute or convalescent COVID-19. The CDR3 has the sequence CASSLEEIPNTEAFF. The DNA sequence is as follows: TGTGCCAGCAGCTTGGAGGAGATACCGAACACTGAAGCTTTCTTT.